The entry below gives a single T cell receptor (beta chain) sequence along with its context. It lacks a known antigen. No quality values exist for individual bases; no much larger clone is one base distant. For sorting, cells were stained with anti-CD3, anti-CD4, anti-CD8 and a Vbeta20 antibody from the IOTest Beta Mark kit and sorted on a FACSAria III to a purity above 99%. Mononuclear cells were isolated by Ficoll-Paque PLUS density gradient centrifugation from peripheral blood that had been collected in sodium heparin tubes. Before TCRbeta deep sequencing, the CD4+ Vbeta20+, CD4+ Vbeta20-, and CD8+ T cell fractions were FACS-sorted. Genomic DNA was isolated and then used for the TCRbeta deep sequencing. The immunoSEQ assay, provided as a commercial service, was used for TCRbeta CDR3 sequencing and initial data processing. Per the authors' processing: Reads were demultiplexed, adapter and primer sequences were trimmed, similar clones were merged through frequency-ratio clustering, and V, D, J genes were annotated using IMGT. TCRdb took over this immuneACCESS table, retaining in-frame rearrangements with V and J assigned. Such tables are incomplete; in checked studies, under half of the missing clones stem from an unresolved V gene, and the remainder is unexplained. That table gives V, J and clone size, and the DNA gave D and trimming. In this sample the table shows approximately 14,000 clones, around 80% of which occur a single time. Of the sample, about a third is held by the ten largest clones.

The data stem from a study of somatic mutations in T cells in chronic GVHD (dated by TCRdb to 2019 to 2021). CDR3 length: 16 amino acids, cysteine to phenylalanine. CDR3 DNA is the only sequence kept; it has 48 bases, read in frame from the first base. At the junction V is shortened by 0 bases and J by 0 bases; bases outside the gene matches: 2. Sequences SGHKS (CDR1) and YYEKEE (CDR2) are obtained from the germline V gene (reference sequence). This sequence uses TRBV5-5 and TRBJ1-3, with 8 bases aligning to TRBD1. This TCR was recovered from a male patient in his fifties with chronic graft-versus-host disease. After a transplant, some T cells may be of graft donor origin. The sequencing input was Vbeta20-negative CD4+ T cells from blood. What this sample's cell subset or site label stands for: CD4+ T cells sorted as TCR Vbeta20 negative by flow cytometry. The DNA sequence is given as TGTGCCAGCAGCTTGGGGACAGGGTACTCTGGAAACACCATATATTTT. It translates as CASSLGTGYSGNTIYF.